A selection of T cell receptor beta chains follows, all from one sample in a study of blood T cell repertoires in COVID-19. The data were produced by immunoSEQ multiplex PCR, yet TCRdb's version contains in-frame clones alone and is incomplete. The sample has a few hundred thousand clones; around 83% are singletons. The sequencing input was PBMCs or T cells enriched from blood (not recorded which). These receptors were collected from a woman between 40 and 50 years old with acute COVID-19. Each CDR3 is given with its conserved first and last residue. Each record gives: V gene, CDR3 length, J gene, CDR3 protein.

v_gene: TRBV4-2
len: 16
j_gene: TRBJ2-3
CDR3aa: CASSQGTASSTDTQYF

v_gene: TRBV5-5
len: 14
j_gene: TRBJ2-4
CDR3aa: CASSTGTDLNIQYF

v_gene: TRBV18
len: 13
j_gene: TRBJ1-2
CDR3aa: CASSRQSNYGYTF

v_gene: TRBV11-2
len: 13
j_gene: TRBJ2-7
CDR3aa: CASSSDSPGEQYF

v_gene: TRBV30
len: 19
j_gene: TRBJ2-6
CDR3aa: CAWSVLGDRGYSGANVLTF

v_gene: TRBV5-4
len: 15
j_gene: TRBJ2-7
CDR3aa: CASSLAGQGFHEQYF

v_gene: TRBV5-6
len: 14
j_gene: TRBJ2-7
CDR3aa: CASNLAGTTYEQYF

v_gene: TRBV27
len: 14
j_gene: TRBJ2-2
CDR3aa: CARLPRGSTGELFF

v_gene: TRBV5-1
len: 15
j_gene: TRBJ1-3
CDR3aa: CASSLAQGAGNTIYF

v_gene: TRBV7-4
len: 11
j_gene: TRBJ2-1
CDR3aa: CASSSPWHQFF

v_gene: TRBV7-2
len: 14
j_gene: TRBJ1-2
CDR3aa: CASSLGRGTYGYTF

v_gene: TRBV19
len: 11
j_gene: TRBJ1-1
CDR3aa: CASSIGGTAFF

v_gene: TRBV14
len: 15
j_gene: TRBJ1-3
CDR3aa: CASSPTGVSGNTIYF

v_gene: TRBV30
len: 13
j_gene: TRBJ2-7
CDR3aa: CAWSQDRAREQYF

v_gene: TRBV28
len: 17
j_gene: TRBJ2-5
CDR3aa: CASSPTPGTGYQETQYF

v_gene: TRBV9
len: 15
j_gene: TRBJ2-3
CDR3aa: CASSETSGYTDTQYF

v_gene: TRBV6-5
len: 13
j_gene: TRBJ2-7
CDR3aa: CASGTAQGYEQYF

v_gene: TRBV6-5
len: 15
j_gene: TRBJ2-7
CDR3aa: CASSYSTGRGYEQYF

v_gene: TRBV11-2
len: 17
j_gene: TRBJ2-7
CDR3aa: CASSSSAWGAGGYEQYF

v_gene: TRBV7-9
len: 16
j_gene: TRBJ2-3
CDR3aa: CASSLAHGRGTDTQYF

v_gene: TRBV6-5
len: 13
j_gene: TRBJ1-2
CDR3aa: CASSIGQDLSYTF

v_gene: TRBV10-3
len: 13
j_gene: TRBJ1-5
CDR3aa: CAISEFLNQPQHF

v_gene: TRBV5-6
len: 14
j_gene: TRBJ1-2
CDR3aa: CASSSRQVGYGYTF

v_gene: TRBV5-1
len: 13
j_gene: TRBJ2-7
CDR3aa: CASSLPPFSEQYF

v_gene: TRBV5-4
len: 15
j_gene: TRBJ1-2
CDR3aa: CASSFAGGKVGGYTF

v_gene: TRBV7-2
len: 15
j_gene: TRBJ2-3
CDR3aa: CASSSGPVRADTQYF

v_gene: TRBV30
len: 12
j_gene: TRBJ1-2
CDR3aa: CAWTLPGNGYTF

v_gene: TRBV3-1/TRBV3-2
len: 18
j_gene: TRBJ2-3
CDR3aa: CASSQGPPTSGATDTQYF

v_gene: TRBV11-1
len: 13
j_gene: TRBJ1-1
CDR3aa: CASQDRVNTEAFF

v_gene: TRBV24-1
len: 14
j_gene: TRBJ2-1
CDR3aa: CATSDRGIYNEQFF

v_gene: TRBV27
len: 15
j_gene: TRBJ2-7
CDR3aa: CASSSLAGELYEQYF

v_gene: TRBV6-5
len: 14
j_gene: TRBJ1-6
CDR3aa: CASSPVSSNSPLHF

v_gene: TRBV18
len: 13
j_gene: TRBJ2-7
CDR3aa: CASSFGQAYEQYF

v_gene: TRBV4-1
len: 16
j_gene: TRBJ2-5
CDR3aa: CASSQGLAGGRQTQYF

v_gene: TRBV12-3/TRBV12-4
len: 13
j_gene: TRBJ2-7
CDR3aa: CASSLTGSYEQYF

v_gene: TRBV9
len: 16
j_gene: TRBJ2-1
CDR3aa: CASSAPLAGSYNEQFF

v_gene: TRBV28
len: 15
j_gene: TRBJ1-6
CDR3aa: CASSAAGSYNSPLHF

v_gene: TRBV7-2
len: 15
j_gene: TRBJ2-7
CDR3aa: CASSLAGGGFDEQYF

v_gene: TRBV6-5
len: 15
j_gene: TRBJ2-7
CDR3aa: CASKLPGTGGYEQYF

v_gene: TRBV6-5
len: 12
j_gene: TRBJ2-4
CDR3aa: CASTLGGGQRYF

v_gene: TRBV29-1
len: 12
j_gene: TRBJ1-2
CDR3aa: CSVGGFDYGYTF

v_gene: TRBV5-1
len: 14
j_gene: TRBJ1-1
CDR3aa: CASSLEGGGTEAFF

v_gene: TRBV5-1
len: 14
j_gene: TRBJ2-6
CDR3aa: CASSAGSGANVLTF

v_gene: TRBV11-2
len: 17
j_gene: TRBJ2-1
CDR3aa: CASSPRPLAGGRNEQFF